Following are 3 T cell receptor beta chains from one sample sequenced in a study of blood T cell repertoires in COVID-19. Only in-frame clones appear in the TCRdb table, and some are missing; sequencing was by immunoSEQ multiplex PCR. The sample lists some 250,000 clones, around four fifths occurring once. Sequencing was done on a sample of peripheral blood. The source is a man in his forties or fifties with active or convalescent COVID-19.

The chain carries TRBV18 and TRBJ2-7; TRBD1 matches 8 bases. Trimming removed 4 bases from V and 6 bases from J; junction bases left unmatched: 5. Germline lookup yields CDR1 KGHSH and CDR2 LQKENI. The CDR3 has 13 residues. The CDR3 sequence: CASSRQDRGEQYF. Here the CDR3 DNA reads TGTGCCAGCTCACGTCAAGACAGGGGCGAGCAGTACTTC.

The rearrangement links TRBV6-1 to TRBJ2-7, with no clear D. Germline CDR1 and CDR2: MNHNS and SASEGT. V lost 3 bases and J 0 bases, leaving 12 bases between the germline ends. There are 15 residues in the CDR3. The CDR3 spells CASSDRVNSSYEQYF. CDR3 in DNA: TGTGCCAGCAGTGACCGGGTCAATAGCTCCTACGAGCAGTACTTC.

The chain uses TRBV18 and TRBJ1-2; D is undetermined. V was cut by 3 bases and J by 1 base, with 9 bases left in between. Germline CDR1 KGHSH, CDR2 LQKENI. The CDR3 runs 14 residues. CDR3 amino acids: CASSPPGSNYGYTF. DNA for the CDR3: TGTGCCAGCTCACCCCCGGGAAGTAACTATGGCTACACCTTC.